One sample yielded the 22 T cell receptor beta chains listed below, sequenced in a study of PD-1 blockade in classical Hodgkin lymphoma. Libraries were prepared by immunoSEQ multiplex PCR; TCRdb keeps only in-frame clonotypes and omits some of them. This table holds about 7,300 clones, 65% to 80% found once. Time point given: cycle 4 day 1 (C4D1), after less than 7 weeks of nivolumab. Each patient experienced a relapse that followed autologous stem cell transplantation, and brentuximab vedotin exposure varied. Magnetic depletion of non-target cells from thawed PBMCs yielded purified CD8+ T cells. The input for sequencing was CD8+ T cells from blood, taken before the fourth cycle of nivolumab. These receptors came from a human donor with classical Hodgkin lymphoma.

The chain links TRBV7-2 to TRBJ2-7; D gene unclear. Trimming left V 3 bases short and J 4 bases short, with 10 bases between. From germline, CDR1 is SGHTA and CDR2 FQGNSA. The CDR3 extends over 13 amino acids. The chain's CDR3 is CASSLKKGYEQYF. The CDR3 region has the DNA TGTGCCAGCAGCTTGAAAAAGGGTTACGAGCAGTACTTC.

This clone showed up just a few times. This chain connects TRBV2 to TRBJ2-7; D call uncertain. Germline V gives CDR1 SNHLY, CDR2 FYNNEI. The CDR3 extends over 12 amino acids. Trimming took 8 bases from V and 4 from J, leaving 12 bases between them. The CDR3 is CASGHPGYEQYF. In DNA form, the CDR3 reads TGTGCCAGCGGCCACCCCGGGTACGAGCAGTACTTC.

The V and J genes are TRBV5-5 and TRBJ2-7; 7 positions agree with TRBD1. Germline V gene lookup returns CDR1 SGHKS and CDR2 YYEKEE (reference sequence). This CDR3 has 13 residues. After removal of 6 bases from V and 3 bases from J, the junction contained 6 bases not matched to a gene. CDR3 sequence: CASTGTEIYEQYF. CDR3 nucleotide sequence: TGTGCCAGCACCGGGACAGAGATCTACGAGCAGTACTTC.

The chain recombines TRBV2 with TRBJ2-5; unclear D gene. This CDR3 comprises 14 residues. CDR1 and CDR2 from the germline V gene are SNHLY and FYNNEI. The V and J ends lost 3 bases and 3 bases respectively, with 11 bases between them. CDR3 sequence (DNA): TGTGCCAGCAGTGAGGACCTGGTGGAAGAGACCCAGTACTTC. This sequence encodes CASSEDLVEETQYF.

The chain combines TRBV28 with TRBJ1-1; D gene uncertain. This CDR3 has 12 amino acids. Per the germline V gene, CDR1 is MDHEN and CDR2 is SYDVKM. V lost 5 bases and J 5 bases, leaving 9 bases between the germline ends. CDR3 sequence: CASSRVWTEAFF. DNA for the CDR3: TGTGCCAGCAGTAGGGTTTGGACTGAAGCTTTCTTT.

The gene calls are TRBV6-1 and TRBJ1-1; D is possibly TRBD1 (5 bases). The length of the CDR3 is 14 residues. CDR1 is MNHNS and CDR2 is SASEGT in the germline V gene. The germline V and J ends were trimmed by 7 bases and 4 bases, with 16 bases remaining between them. The CDR3 nucleotides are TGTGCCAGCAACAGTGGGGGATACTCCACTGAAGCTTTCTTT. Amino acids: CASNSGGYSTEAFF.

This chain links TRBV7-3 with TRBJ2-3; 9 bases align to TRBD2. Trimming at V came to 5 bases and at J to 4 bases, leaving 7 bases not matched to a gene. Per the germline V gene, CDR1 is SGHTA and CDR2 is FQGTGA. The length of the CDR3 is 15 residues. The CDR3 here is CASSQTSGPSDTQYF. CDR3 sequence (DNA): TGTGCCAGCAGCCAGACTAGCGGACCCTCAGATACGCAGTATTTT.

This chain uses TRBV7-9 with TRBJ2-7; the D is unclear. This CDR3 has 11 residues. Germline lookup yields CDR1 SEHNR and CDR2 FQNEAQ (reference sequence). The V end lost 4 bases, the J end lost 4 bases, and 5 bases lay between the germline ends. The CDR3 DNA sequence: TGTGCCAGCAGCTCAGCTTACGAGCAGTACTTC. Its protein product is CASSSAYEQYF. The variable domain in full, with the rest retrieved from reference TRBV7-9 and TRBJ2-7, is DTGVSQNPRHKITKRGQNVTFRCDPISEHNRLYWYRQTLGQGPEFLTYFQNEAQLEKSRLLSDRFSAERPKGSFSTLEIQRTEQGDSAMYLCASSSAYEQYFGPGTRLTVT.

This clone has only one observation. This chain joins TRBV19 and TRBJ2-2; D remains ambiguous. Germline V CDR1 and CDR2: LNHDA, SQIVND (reference sequence). There are 15 residues in the CDR3. The germline V and J ends were trimmed by 3 bases and 4 bases, with 12 bases remaining between them. The CDR3 coding sequence is TGTGCCAGTAGTATTGAATACAGAACCACCGGGGAGCTGTTTTTT. Its protein product is CASSIEYRTTGELFF.

In nucleotides, the CDR3 is TGTGCCAGCAGCGCACAGGGTCCGAGGCACAATGAGCAGTTCTTC. It yields the protein CASSAQGPRHNEQFF. V and J are TRBV13 and TRBJ2-1; D might be TRBD1 (6 bases). CDR1 is PRHDT, CDR2 FYEKMQ, per germline (reference sequence). The CDR3 contains 15 residues. Between the trimmed V and J ends, which lost 5 bases and 5 bases, there was a span of 16 bases.

J is TRBJ2-7 and V is TRBV7-6; D is possibly TRBD1 (7 bases). Trimming pared 5 bases from V and 7 bases from J, leaving 24 bases between. Germline V gene data show CDR1 as SGHVS and CDR2 as FNYEAQ. The CDR3 is 16 residues long. CDR3 loop: CASSQLTGPDGGEQYF. In DNA form, the CDR3 reads TGTGCCAGCAGCCAATTGACAGGGCCGGATGGAGGGGAGCAGTACTTC.

This sequence joins TRBV29-1 and TRBJ1-3; 8 bases agree with TRBD1. The junction had 2 bases not matched to a gene; V was cut back by 4 bases and J by 0 bases. The CDR3 has 14 amino acids. Germline-derived CDR1 and CDR2 are SQVTM and ANQGSEA. The CDR3 loop is CSVGTGYSGNTIYF. DNA for the CDR3: TGCAGCGTTGGGACAGGGTACTCTGGAAACACCATATATTTT. The full variable domain, completed using reference TRBV29-1 and TRBJ1-3, is SAVISQKPSRDICQRGTSLTIQCQVDSQVTMMFWYRQQPGQSLTLIATANQGSEATYESGFVIDKFPISRPNLTFSTLTVSNMSPEDSSIYLCSVGTGYSGNTIYFGEGSWLTVV.

V gene TRBV30 combines with J gene TRBJ2-7; TRBD2 matches at 7 bases. The CDR3 consists of 17 residues. V dropped 1 base and J dropped 5; count of bases not matched to a gene: 17. Germline V lookup: CDR1 GTSNPN, CDR2 SVGIG (reference sequence). The CDR3 DNA is TGTGCCTGGAGTGCCCTCCCCCCGGGCGGGAGTGGTAACGAGCAGTACTTC. Translation gives CAWSALPPGGSGNEQYF.

A few counts support this clone. The chain is built from TRBV5-6 and TRBJ2-7; D ambiguous. Germline V gives CDR1 SGHDT, CDR2 YYEEEE. Trimming took off 5 bases at V and 3 bases at J, with 12 bases between the two ends. There are 13 residues in the CDR3. CDR3 nucleotides: TGTGCCAGCAGGCAGTCGACCTTCTACGAGCAGTACTTC. Protein: CASRQSTFYEQYF.

J is TRBJ1-2 and V is TRBV7-2; no reliable D call. Germline CDR1 is SGHTA and CDR2 is FQGNSA. The CDR3 runs to 14 residues. V dropped 0 bases and J dropped 5 bases, with 10 bases sitting between them. The CDR3 DNA reads as TGTGCCAGCAGCTTAGCCCTGGGAGAGTATGGCTACACCTTC. Encoded protein: CASSLALGEYGYTF.

This clone has a handful of counts. V usage is TRBV19 and J usage is TRBJ2-7; the D is unclear. This CDR3 region has 13 residues. Trimming took off 5 bases at V and 4 bases at J, with 12 bases between the two ends. Germline assignment: CDR1 LNHDA and CDR2 SQIVND (reference sequence). The CDR3 sequence is CASSSTNLYEQYF. In DNA form, the CDR3 reads TGTGCCAGTAGTTCCACCAACTTGTACGAGCAGTACTTC.

This clone was seen just once. The chain employs TRBV9 and TRBJ1-2; 8 nucleotides agree with TRBD1. The V gene end was trimmed by 3 bases and the J gene end by 7 bases; junction bases not matched to a gene: 11. Germline CDR1 reads SGDLS; CDR2 reads YYNGEE. The CDR3 extends over 15 amino acids. The CDR3: CASSETDRGQGGYTF. CDR3 sequence (DNA): TGTGCCAGCAGCGAGACCGACAGGGGACAAGGTGGCTACACCTTC.

This clone occurred a few times. The V and J genes are TRBV5-8 and TRBJ1-1; D not resolved. Between the trimmed V and J ends, which lost 6 bases and 2 bases, there was a span of 11 bases. This CDR3 has 13 residues. Germline CDR1 is SGHTS and CDR2 is YDEGEE. CDR3 DNA sequence: TGTGCCAGCACCAGCGACGACAACACTGAAGCTTTCTTT. As protein: CASTSDDNTEAFF.

The chain has TRBV11-2 and TRBJ2-7; the D gene could be TRBD1 or TRBD2 (5 bases each). Per germline, CDR1 SGHAT and CDR2 FQNNGV. There are 15 residues in the CDR3. Between the trimmed V and J ends, which lost 3 bases and 3 bases, there was a span of 15 bases. The CDR3: CASSLSSGTVYEQYF. The CDR3 region has the DNA TGTGCCAGCAGCTTGTCCTCCGGGACGGTCTACGAGCAGTACTTC.

This clone has only a few counts. J is TRBJ1-1 and V is TRBV9; the D is unclear. The CDR3 totals 15 residues. V was trimmed by 4 bases and J by 4 bases, leaving 17 bases between them. CDR1 and CDR2 from the germline V gene are SGDLS and YYNGEE. The CDR3 reads CASSLNQVMGTEAFF. CDR3 in DNA: TGTGCCAGCAGCCTAAATCAGGTTATGGGCACTGAAGCTTTCTTT. The full variable domain, completed using reference TRBV9 and TRBJ1-1, is DSGVTQTPKHLITATGQRVTLRCSPRSGDLSVYWYQQSLDQGLQFLIQYYNGEERAKGNILERFSAQQFPDLHSELNLSSLELGDSALYFCASSLNQVMGTEAFFGQGTRLTVV.

The CDR3 protein is CASSQGSGSYEQYF. CDR3 in DNA: TGTGCCAGCAGTCAGGGTTCAGGTTCCTACGAGCAGTACTTC. This sequence joins TRBV27 and TRBJ2-7, with D maybe TRBD1 (5 bases). CDR1 and CDR2 (germline): MNHEY, SMNVEV (reference sequence). The V end was cut by 5 bases, the J end by 1 base, with 12 bases between. The CDR3 loop spans 14 amino acids.

V usage is TRBV5-6 and J usage is TRBJ2-2; D gene ambiguous. The germline CDR1 and CDR2 sequences are SGHDT and YYEEEE. The CDR3 has 13 amino acids. V lost 0 bases and J lost 5, with 5 bases in between. The CDR3 DNA follows: TGTGCCAGCAGCTTGGGCTGGACCGGGGAGCTGTTTTTT. Translation gives CASSLGWTGELFF.